Below are 19 T cell receptor beta chains sequenced from a single sample in a study of T cell clusters in autoimmune cytopenias (dated by TCRdb to about 2019). The data were produced on an Illumina MiSeq. Multiplex PCR with a touch-down protocol amplified TRB rearrangements, with the TRB-A and TRB-B primer pools combined in a single tube. After TCRdb reprocessed the reads, each CDR3 protein sequence was kept as one row, without DNA. The sample table holds some 1,600 distinct CDR3 sequences. 8% to 9% of the sample comes from the top ten. For each sample, TRB amplification used 200 to 300 ng of peripheral blood genomic DNA, equal to approximately 37,500 genome equivalents. These data also featured in a second study, about T cell repertoires in aging, cancer and after chemotherapy.

Sequencing was done on a sample of peripheral blood. These receptors came from a human donor in good health.

Considering frequency, this clonotype is large. The CDR3 reads CASSYADGNQPQHF. The chain carries TRBV6-6 and TRBJ1-5. The CDR3 totals 14 residues. CDR1 and CDR2 from the germline V gene are MNHNY and SVGAGI (reference sequence).

This clonotype is large by frequency. The V call is TRBV27, the J call TRBJ2-7; the D call of TRBD1 rests on TCRdb alone, since no DNA is present to check it. The CDR3 has 16 amino acids. The germline CDR1 and CDR2 sequences are MNHEY and SMNVEV (reference sequence). The chain's CDR3 is CASSPSSRGRSYEQYF.

Considering frequency, this clonotype is large. V gene TRBV5-4 combines with J gene TRBJ1-4; the TRBD1 assignment by TCRdb is unverifiable without DNA. The CDR3 has 15 residues. Germline V gene data show CDR1 as SGHNT and CDR2 as YYREEE (reference sequence). The CDR3 loop reads CASSLTRGHNEKLFF.

This clonotype is deemed large (0.1 to 1%) by its frequency. The chain joins TRBV15 to TRBJ2-7; TCRdb names TRBD1, which stays unverified in the absence of DNA. In germline, CDR1 is LNHNV, CDR2 YYDKDF (reference sequence). The CDR3 loop spans 15 amino acids. The CDR3 reads CATSRVRTGEGEQYF. Full variable domain (missing parts from reference TRBV15 and TRBJ2-7): DAMVIQNPRYQVTQFGKPVTLSCSQTLNHNVMYWYQQKSSQAPKLLFHYYDKDFNNEADTPDNFQSRRPNTSFCFLDIRSPGLGDTAMYLCATSRVRTGEGEQYFGPGTRLTVT.

Its frequency marks this clonotype as large. The CDR3 sequence: CSAEGVGYGYTF. V is TRBV20-1 and J is TRBJ1-2. The CDR3 spans 12 residues. The germline V gene encodes CDR1 DFQATT and CDR2 SNEGSKA (reference sequence).

Frequency places this clonotype as large (0.1 to 1%). The chain joins TRBV6-5 to TRBJ2-6; TCRdb designates TRBD1, a call that cannot be tested without DNA. The CDR3 covers 17 residues. From germline, CDR1 is MNHEY and CDR2 SVGAGI. CDR3 protein: CASSYSPRGPGANVLTF.

The chain couples TRBV6-5 to TRBJ2-7; TCRdb calls TRBD1, which cannot be checked without DNA. This CDR3 comprises 14 residues. The germline V gene encodes CDR1 MNHEY and CDR2 SVGAGI. The CDR3 loop is CASSPGQGKYEQYF.

The chain joins TRBV7-2 to TRBJ2-7; the D call of TRBD1 rests on TCRdb alone, since no DNA is present to check it. CDR3 length equals 13 residues. Germline lookup yields CDR1 SGHTA and CDR2 FQGNSA. CDR3: CASTGGGPYEQYF.

This clonotype is called medium-sized (0.01 to 0.1%) based on its frequency. The CDR3 protein is CASSIGTSGSYEQYF. This chain connects TRBV19 to TRBJ2-7; the D call of TRBD2 rests on TCRdb alone, since no DNA is present to check it. The CDR3 totals 15 residues. CDR1 and CDR2 (germline): LNHDA, SQIVND (reference sequence).

V is TRBV19 and J is TRBJ2-2; with no DNA, the TCRdb D assignment of TRBD2 cannot be verified. CDR1 and CDR2 from the germline V gene are LNHDA and SQIVND (reference sequence). The CDR3 is made up of 16 amino acids. The CDR3 sequence is CASTLAGGKNTGELFF.

By frequency, this clonotype registers medium-sized. The chain joins TRBV5-4 to TRBJ1-1. The CDR3 totals 13 residues. In germline, CDR1 is SGHNT, CDR2 YYREEE (reference sequence). The CDR3 here is CASSLGLLNEAFF.

V and J are TRBV7-7 and TRBJ2-7. The CDR3 runs 13 residues. Germline V gene lookup returns CDR1 SSHAT and CDR2 FNYEAQ (reference sequence). The CDR3 sequence: CASSPDRSYEQYF.

According to its frequency, this clonotype is medium-sized. The rearrangement joins TRBV7-6 to TRBJ2-6; TCRdb's D call, TRBD1, is unchecked because there is no DNA. The CDR3 runs 16 residues. The germline CDR1 and CDR2 sequences are SGHVS and FNYEAQ. The CDR3: CAGGDRYSSGANVLTF.

By frequency, this clonotype registers medium-sized. The chain couples TRBV5-4 to TRBJ1-1; TCRdb's D call, TRBD1, is unchecked because there is no DNA. The CDR3 is 15 amino acids. Looked up from germline, CDR1 is SGHNT and CDR2 is YYREEE (reference sequence). CDR3 in amino acids: CASSPRQDLNTEAFF.

This clonotype is identified as medium-sized from frequency. The J gene is TRBJ1-3, the V gene TRBV5-6; TCRdb names TRBD1, which stays unverified in the absence of DNA. Germline V gene data show CDR1 as SGHDT and CDR2 as YYEEEE. CDR3 length equals 18 residues. CDR3 sequence reads: CASTYWVRGASPGNTIYF.

Its frequency marks this clonotype as large. Here the CDR3 reads CASSYGTAETDYGYTF. J is TRBJ1-2 and V is TRBV6-2 or TRBV6-3; there is no DNA to check the TCRdb D call of TRBD1. This CDR3 is built from 16 residues. Germline loops: CDR1 MNHEY, CDR2 SVGEGT.

The chain carries TRBV7-2 and TRBJ2-2; TCRdb gives TRBD2 as the D gene, but with no DNA this cannot be confirmed. The CDR3 runs 16 residues. Germline V gene data show CDR1 as SGHTA and CDR2 as FQGNSA. CDR3 residues: CASSLVFLGGTGELFF.

This clonotype is called large based on its frequency. V is TRBV11-1 and J is TRBJ2-1. CDR1 and CDR2 (germline): SGHAT, FQDESV (reference sequence). The CDR3 sequence is 12 residues long. CDR3: CASSSQSWEQFF.

Frequency places this clonotype as large. The V call is TRBV19, the J call TRBJ1-5; with no DNA, the TCRdb D assignment of TRBD1 cannot be verified. The CDR3 spans 15 residues. Germline V gene lookup returns CDR1 LNHDA and CDR2 SQIVND (reference sequence). The CDR3 spells CASSRQGAAGQPQHF.